This T cell receptor (beta chain) is drawn from a study of cytomegalovirus exposure and HLA in healthy donors. Whole-study findings and limits: CMV serostatus was the sole immune exposure information available. Within an earlier analysis, most TCR beta V segments proved productive either about 90% or about 30% of the time. The authors assumed roughly uniform sequencing depth across donors for presence/absence analyses. For TCR beta chains, V- and J-gene trimming was later linked to a missense DCLRE1C variant.

Comment on this clone: Its antigen is unknown.

The PCR employed 60 Vbeta primers together with 13 Jbeta primers. Measured with immunoSEQ multiplex PCR; TCRdb has only the in-frame clones, and not every one. The sample's table shows around 76,000 clones. The receptor was derived from a woman aged 60-75 years in good health and CMV-seronegative. Sequenced input: PBMCs.

CDR3 in amino acids: CSVGSSGYYEQYF. The DNA for the CDR3 is TGCAGCGTTGGGTCTAGCGGATACTACGAGCAGTACTTC. V and J are TRBV29-1 and TRBJ2-7, with 7 nucleotides matching TRBD2. The CDR3 consists of 13 residues. CDR1 and CDR2 (germline): SQVTM, ANQGSEA. V lost 4 bases to trimming and J lost 3 bases; unmatched junction nucleotides: 6.